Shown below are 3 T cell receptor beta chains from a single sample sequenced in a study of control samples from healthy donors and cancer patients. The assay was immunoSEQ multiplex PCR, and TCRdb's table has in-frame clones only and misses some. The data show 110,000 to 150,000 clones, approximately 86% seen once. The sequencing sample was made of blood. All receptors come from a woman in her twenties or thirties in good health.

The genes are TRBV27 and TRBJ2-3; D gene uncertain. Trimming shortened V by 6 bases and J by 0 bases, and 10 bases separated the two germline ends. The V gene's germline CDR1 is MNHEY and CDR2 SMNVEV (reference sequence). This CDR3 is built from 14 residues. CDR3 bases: TGTGCCAGCAGGTCCATTCGAAGCACAGATACGCAGTATTTT. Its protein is CASRSIRSTDTQYF.

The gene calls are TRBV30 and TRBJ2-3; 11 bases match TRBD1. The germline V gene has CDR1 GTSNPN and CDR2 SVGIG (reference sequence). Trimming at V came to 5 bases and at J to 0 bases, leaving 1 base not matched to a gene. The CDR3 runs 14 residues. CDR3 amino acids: CAWGTGGSTDTQYF. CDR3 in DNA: TGTGCCTGGGGGACAGGGGGAAGCACAGATACGCAGTATTTT.

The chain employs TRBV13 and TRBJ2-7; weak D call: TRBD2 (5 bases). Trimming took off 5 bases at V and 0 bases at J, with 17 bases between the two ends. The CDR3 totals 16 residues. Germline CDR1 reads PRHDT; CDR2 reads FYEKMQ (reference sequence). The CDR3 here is CASSPKRGIVSYEQYF. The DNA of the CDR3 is TGTGCCAGCAGCCCCAAAAGAGGGATCGTCTCCTACGAGCAGTACTTC.